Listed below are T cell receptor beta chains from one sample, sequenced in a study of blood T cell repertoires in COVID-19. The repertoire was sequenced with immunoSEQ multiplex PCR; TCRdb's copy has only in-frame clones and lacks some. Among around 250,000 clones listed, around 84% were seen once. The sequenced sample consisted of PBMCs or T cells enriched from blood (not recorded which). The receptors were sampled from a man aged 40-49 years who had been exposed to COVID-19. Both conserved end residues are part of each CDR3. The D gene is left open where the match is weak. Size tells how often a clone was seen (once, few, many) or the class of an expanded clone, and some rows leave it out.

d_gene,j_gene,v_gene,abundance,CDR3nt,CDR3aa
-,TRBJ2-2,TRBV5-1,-,TGCGCCAGCAGCCCACAGGGAAACACCGGGGAGCTGTTTTTT,CASSPQGNTGELFF
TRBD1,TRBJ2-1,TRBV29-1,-,TGCAGCGTTGAAGATTGGGGCTACAGGGGCTACAATGAGCAGTTCTTC,CSVEDWGYRGYNEQFF
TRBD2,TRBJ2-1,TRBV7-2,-,TGTGCCAGCAGCTTAGCTTTAGCGGGAGGGGCGGGGCAGTTCTTC,CASSLALAGGAGQFF
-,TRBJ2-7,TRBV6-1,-,TGTGCCAGCAGTAACTCCTACTACGAGCAGTACTTC,CASSNSYYEQYF
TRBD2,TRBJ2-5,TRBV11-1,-,TGTGCCAGCAGCTCCCGGTTTAGGGCGGGAGAAGAGACCCAGTACTTC,CASSSRFRAGEETQYF
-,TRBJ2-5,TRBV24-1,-,TGTGCCACCAGTGATACCCGGGACAAGGTGGAGACCCAGTACTTC,CATSDTRDKVETQYF
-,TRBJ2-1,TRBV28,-,TGTGCCAGCAGTTCAGGGGCCAATGAGCAGTTCTTC,CASSSGANEQFF
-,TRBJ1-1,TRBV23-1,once,TGCGCCAGCAGTCTCCCGTGGGGACTTCTGAACCGGTGGGACTTCGAAGGAGCTTTCTTT,CASSLPWGLLNRWDFEGAFF
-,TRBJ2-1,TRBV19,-,TGTGCCAGTGGAACCCCCGTGGGGGCCGTGGACAATGAGCAGTTCTTC,CASGTPVGAVDNEQFF
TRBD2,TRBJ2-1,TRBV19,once,TGTGCCAGTAGTACCACGCTGGGGGTAGCGGGACCCTACAATGAGCAGTTCTTC,CASSTTLGVAGPYNEQFF
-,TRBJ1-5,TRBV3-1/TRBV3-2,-,TGTGCCAGCAGCCAAGGGGGCGGCTATACGTTGCAGCCCCAGCATTTT,CASSQGGGYTLQPQHF
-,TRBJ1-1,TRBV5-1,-,TGCGCCAGCAGCTTTCAGGGGAGCCCTGAAGCTTTCTTT,CASSFQGSPEAFF
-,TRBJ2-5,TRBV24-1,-,TGTGCCACCAGTGGCTCCGGGACGGGAGAAGAGACCCAGTACTTC,CATSGSGTGEETQYF
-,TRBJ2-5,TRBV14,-,TGTGCCAGCAGCCAAGTGGGCCTCCAAGAGACCCAGTACTTC,CASSQVGLQETQYF
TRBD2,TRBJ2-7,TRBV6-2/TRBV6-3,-,TGTGCCAGCAGTAGGCTGACTAGCGGCTACGAGCAGTACTTC,CASSRLTSGYEQYF
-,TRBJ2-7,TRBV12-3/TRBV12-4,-,TGTGCCAGCAGCTTGATGGGGGGCGAGCAGTACTTC,CASSLMGGEQYF
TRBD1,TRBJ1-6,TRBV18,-,TGTGCCAGCTCATCGGACAGGCAGAGCTCCTATAATTCACCCCTCCACTTT,CASSSDRQSSYNSPLHF
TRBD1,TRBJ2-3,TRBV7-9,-,TGTGCCAGCAGCCCCGACAGGGGTACAGATACGCAGTATTTT,CASSPDRGTDTQYF
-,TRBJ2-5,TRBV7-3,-,TGTGCCAGCAGCTTAGCACGGATTGTAAGGGGCCAAGAGACCCAGTACTTC,CASSLARIVRGQETQYF
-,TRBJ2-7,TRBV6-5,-,TGTGCCAGCAGTTACTCGGATCGAGGCCTCACCTACGAGCAGTACTTC,CASSYSDRGLTYEQYF
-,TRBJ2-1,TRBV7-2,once,TGTGCCAGCAGCTTAGTCGGCGGAAGCTCCTACAATGAGCAGTTCTTC,CASSLVGGSSYNEQFF
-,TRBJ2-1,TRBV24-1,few,TGTGCCACCAGTGATTTTTATGGCCGTAACAATGAGCAGTTCTTC,CATSDFYGRNNEQFF
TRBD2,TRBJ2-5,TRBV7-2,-,TGTGCCAGCAGCTTAGTAGGGTTAGGAGCGGGGAACCAAGAGACCCAGTACTTC,CASSLVGLGAGNQETQYF
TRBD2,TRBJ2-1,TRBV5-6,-,TGTGCCAGCAGCTGGAGCGGGACCCTATACAATGAGCAGTTCTTC,CASSWSGTLYNEQFF
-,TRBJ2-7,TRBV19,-,TGTGCCAGTAGTATAGACGGCGGGGGCTGGGTCTACGAGCAGTACTTC,CASSIDGGGWVYEQYF
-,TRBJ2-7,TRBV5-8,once,TGTGCCAGCAGCTTGGGGCGGGACAGATCCTACGAGCAGTACTTC,CASSLGRDRSYEQYF
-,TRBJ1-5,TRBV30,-,TGTGCCTGGAGAACAGGAACTAGCAATCAGCCCCAGCATTTT,CAWRTGTSNQPQHF
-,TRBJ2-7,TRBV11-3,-,TGTGCCAGCAGCTTAGGTACTCGCCAGGACTTACTCTACGAGCAGTACTTC,CASSLGTRQDLLYEQYF
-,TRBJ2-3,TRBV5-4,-,TGTGCCAGCAGCTTGGGACTAAATAGGGGGAGCACAGATACGCAGTATTTT,CASSLGLNRGSTDTQYF
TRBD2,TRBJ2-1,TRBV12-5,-,TGTGCTAGTGGTTCCCAATCACTAGCGGGAGGGCCAAAACCCTACAATGAGCAGTTCTTC,CASGSQSLAGGPKPYNEQFF
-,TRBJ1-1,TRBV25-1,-,TGTGCCAGCATGCAGACAGCCTTGAACACTGAAGCTTTCTTT,CASMQTALNTEAFF
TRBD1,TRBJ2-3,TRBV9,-,TGTGCCAGCAGCGAGGGGGACAGAGCCACAGATACGCAGTATTTT,CASSEGDRATDTQYF
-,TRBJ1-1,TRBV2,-,TGTGCCAGCAAGGTCGGGGGGAACACTGAAGCTTTCTTT,CASKVGGNTEAFF
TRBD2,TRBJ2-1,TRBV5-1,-,TGCGCCAGCAGCTTGGGGTGGGGGACTAGCGGGAGGTTGAATGAGCAGTTCTTC,CASSLGWGTSGRLNEQFF
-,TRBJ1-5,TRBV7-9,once,TGTGCCAGCAGCCAAAAAGGAGGCAATCAGCCCCAGCATTTT,CASSQKGGNQPQHF
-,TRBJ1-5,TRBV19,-,TGTGCCAGTAGTATAGGTGCCGCGGCCCACGGGCCCCAGCATTTT,CASSIGAAAHGPQHF
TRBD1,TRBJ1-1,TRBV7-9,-,TGTGCCAGCAGCAGGACAGGGGGCAACGATGAAGCTTTCTTT,CASSRTGGNDEAFF
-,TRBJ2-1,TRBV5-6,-,TGTGCCAGCAGCGGTTTGGAGGGTGAGCAGTTCTTC,CASSGLEGEQFF
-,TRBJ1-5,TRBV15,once,TGTGCCACCAGCAGAGGTCTAGAGTGGGGCAATCAGCCCCAGCATTTT,CATSRGLEWGNQPQHF
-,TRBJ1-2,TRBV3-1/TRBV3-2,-,TGTGCCAGCAGCCAAGCTTCCGGGGTGAGCTACACCTTC,CASSQASGVSYTF
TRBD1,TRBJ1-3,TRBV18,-,TGTGCCAGCTCACCACCTAACAGGGGATTTGAAAACACCATATATTTT,CASSPPNRGFENTIYF
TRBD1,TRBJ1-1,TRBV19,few,TGTGCCAGTAGCCAAAGACAGGGAGAAGCTTTCTTT,CASSQRQGEAFF
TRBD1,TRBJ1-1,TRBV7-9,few,TGTGCCAGCAGGAAAGGGACAGGGGGCTCATTGAACACTGAAGCTTTCTTT,CASRKGTGGSLNTEAFF
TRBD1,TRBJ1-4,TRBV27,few,TGTGCCAGCAGGTCGGGACAGATTAATGAAAAACTGTTTTTT,CASRSGQINEKLFF
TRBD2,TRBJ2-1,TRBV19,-,TGTGCCAGTACTCGAACTAGCGGGAGCGGCGGTGAGCAGTTCTTC,CASTRTSGSGGEQFF
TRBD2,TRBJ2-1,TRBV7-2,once,TGTGCCAGCAGCCCCTCCGGACTAGCGGGATTTGAGCAGTTCTTC,CASSPSGLAGFEQFF
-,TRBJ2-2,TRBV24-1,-,TGTGCCACCAGTGAGGGCAGGCCCGGGGAGCTGTTTTTT,CATSEGRPGELFF
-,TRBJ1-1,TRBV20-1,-,TGCAGTGCTCCCGCGGCCGCTGAAGCTTTCTTT,CSAPAAAEAFF
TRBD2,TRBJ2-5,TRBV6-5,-,TGTGCCAGCTCCAAACTAGCGGGAGTTAGGGAGACCCAGTACTTC,CASSKLAGVRETQYF
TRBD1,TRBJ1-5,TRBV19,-,TGTGCCAGTAGTATATTTGGACAGGGATTCGGTCAGCCCCAGCATTTT,CASSIFGQGFGQPQHF
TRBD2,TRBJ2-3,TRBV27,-,TGTGCCAGCAGTCCCAGTGGTAGCGGGATCTCAGATACGCAGTATTTT,CASSPSGSGISDTQYF
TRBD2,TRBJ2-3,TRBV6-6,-,TGTGCCAGCAGTCAGAGGGTAACGGGACTAGCGGGGGATACGCAGTATTTT,CASSQRVTGLAGDTQYF
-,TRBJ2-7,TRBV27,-,TGTGCCAGCAGCCGCCGAGTTCCTCTACGAGAGCAGTACTTC,CASSRRVPLREQYF
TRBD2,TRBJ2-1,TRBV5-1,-,TGCGCCAGCAGCTGGGGACTAGCGGGAGGCGGTAACGAGCAGTTCTTC,CASSWGLAGGGNEQFF
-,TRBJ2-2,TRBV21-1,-,TGTGCCAGCAGCAAACCTAGCGGAAAGAACACCGGGGAGCTGTTTTTT,CASSKPSGKNTGELFF
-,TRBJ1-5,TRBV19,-,TGTGCCAGTAGTGACATTCAGTATAGCAATCAGCCCCAGCATTTT,CASSDIQYSNQPQHF
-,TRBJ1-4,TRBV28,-,TGTGCCAGCAGTTCATTCGACAGACGGGAAAAACTGTTTTTT,CASSSFDRREKLFF